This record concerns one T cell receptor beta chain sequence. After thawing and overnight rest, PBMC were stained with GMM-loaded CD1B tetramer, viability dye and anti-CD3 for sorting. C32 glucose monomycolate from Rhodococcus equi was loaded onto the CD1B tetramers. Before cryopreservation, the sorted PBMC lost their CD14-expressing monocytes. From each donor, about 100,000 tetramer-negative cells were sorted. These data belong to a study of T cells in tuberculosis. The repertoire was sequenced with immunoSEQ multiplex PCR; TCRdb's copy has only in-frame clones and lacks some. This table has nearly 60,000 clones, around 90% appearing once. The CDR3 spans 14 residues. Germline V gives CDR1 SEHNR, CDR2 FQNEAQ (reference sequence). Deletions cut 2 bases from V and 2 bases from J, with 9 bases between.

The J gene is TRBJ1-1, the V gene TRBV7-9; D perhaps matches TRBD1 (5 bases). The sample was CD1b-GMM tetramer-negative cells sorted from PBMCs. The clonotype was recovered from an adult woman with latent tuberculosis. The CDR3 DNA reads TGTGCCAGCAGCTTACGCGGGGCCAACACTGAAGCTTTCTTT. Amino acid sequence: CASSLRGANTEAFF. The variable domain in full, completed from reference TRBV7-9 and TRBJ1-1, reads DTGVSQNPRHKITKRGQNVTFRCDPISEHNRLYWYRQTLGQGPEFLTYFQNEAQLEKSRLLSDRFSAERPKGSFSTLEIQRTEQGDSAMYLCASSLRGANTEAFFGQGTRLTVV.